This T cell receptor beta chain is drawn from a study of blood T cell repertoires in COVID-19. Whole-study context: Whether acute or convalescent, the COVID-19 samples came from the United States, Italy and Spain. T cells, B-cell-depleted T cells, or PBMCs provided the cDNA or gDNA that served as material.

Followed longitudinally, the Seattle patients had been enrolled during active infection. The germline gives CDR1 MNHNS, CDR2 SASEGT. V was pared by 3 bases and J by 7 bases, with 16 bases between. The CDR3 has 15 residues. Authors' methods: Estimation of nucleated cell counts relied on the amplification of reference gene primers. TCRdb's table, derived via immunoSEQ multiplex PCR, lists solely in-frame clones and lacks some. V and J calls and clone size follow that table, whereas D and trimming were derived from the DNA. The sample holds more than 100,000 clones; 90% are singletons and the top ten take about 4%.

The sample taken for sequencing was peripheral blood. The source of this sequence is a woman aged 55-69 years with COVID-19, enrolled during active disease. The chain is built from TRBV6-1 and TRBJ1-5, with D perhaps matching TRBD1 (6 bases). The CDR3 reads CASSEVLTGGQPQHF. The CDR3, as DNA: TGTGCCAGCAGTGAGGTCTTGACAGGCGGCCAGCCCCAGCATTTT.